Following are 32 T cell receptor beta chains from one sample sequenced in a study of T cells after yellow fever vaccination. TCRdb used MiXCR to reprocess the 5' RACE reads, holding one entry per CDR3 protein. The sample holds around 340,000 distinct CDR3 sequences, under 15% seen once. The sample in question was CD4+ T cells sorted from PBMCs, obtained 15 days after the yellow fever booster vaccination. The receptors shown here come from a young man who received the YFV17D yellow fever vaccine.

The V and J genes are TRBV5-1 and TRBJ2-5; D uncertain. The germline gives CDR1 SGHRS, CDR2 YFSETQ. This CDR3 has 12 residues. V was cut by 5 bases and J by 4 bases, with 9 bases left in between. CDR3 in amino acids: CASREPGETQYF. The CDR3 DNA sequence: TGCGCCAGCAGGGAACCCGGAGAGACCCAGTACTTC.

The table lists this clonotype with a few counts. The chain recombines TRBV7-6 with TRBJ1-4; D is unresolved. V dropped 1 base and J dropped 0 bases, with 9 bases sitting between them. This CDR3 contains 16 residues. Germline CDR1 reads SGHVS; CDR2 reads FNYEAQ. The CDR3 DNA sequence: TGTGCCAGCAGCTTAGTATCCAGAACAACTAATGAAAAACTGTTTTTT. This codes for CASSLVSRTTNEKLFF.

This clonotype was detected only a few times. V and J are TRBV2 and TRBJ1-1, with unresolved D. V shed 7 bases and J shed 4 bases, with 16 bases lying between them. Germline-derived CDR1 and CDR2 are SNHLY and FYNNEI. This CDR3 contains 14 residues. CDR3 DNA sequence: TGTGCCAGCAAAAGATCGGGGTCTGGCACTGAAGCTTTCTTT. Its protein is CASKRSGSGTEAFF.

A few counts support this clonotype. This sequence joins TRBV28 and TRBJ2-7, with D possibly called TRBD1 or TRBD2 (5 bases each). CDR1 is MDHEN and CDR2 is SYDVKM in the germline V gene. The CDR3 length is 10 residues. The CDR3 region is CPRDPREQYV. The CDR3 DNA reads as TGTCCCCGGGACCCGAGGGAGCAGTACGTC.

The V gene is TRBV7-3, the J gene TRBJ2-3, with D unclear. This CDR3 spans 12 amino acids. CDR1 and CDR2 (germline): SGHTA, FQGTGA. Deletions cut 4 bases from V and 7 bases from J, with 9 bases between. Written as DNA, the CDR3 is TGTGCCAGCAGCTCCGACACGTATACGCAGTATTTT. It specifies CASSSDTYTQYF.

This clonotype showed up just a few times. The CDR3 nucleotides read TGCGCCAGCAGCCACGGAAGGACTAGCGCCACAGATACGCAGTATTTT. It specifies CASSHGRTSATDTQYF. V is TRBV4-1 and J is TRBJ2-3; 9 bases align to TRBD2. The CDR3 is 16 amino acids. The V and J ends lost 3 bases and 2 bases, in that order; junction bases with no gene match: 6. From germline, CDR1 is MGHRA and CDR2 YSYEKL.

The gene calls are TRBV12-3 or TRBV12-4 and TRBJ1-1, with D possibly matching TRBD1 (5 bases). Trimming removed 4 bases from V and 6 bases from J, with 18 bases in between. This CDR3 is 15 amino acids long. The CDR3 protein is CASSSPRDFSPEAFF. The CDR3 DNA reads as TGTGCCAGCAGTTCACCCCGGGACTTTTCGCCTGAAGCTTTCTTT.

The table lists this clonotype with many counts. The chain couples TRBV29-1 to TRBJ2-1; D remains unclear. The CDR3 consists of 16 residues. From germline, CDR1 is SQVTM and CDR2 ANQGSEA. V was pared by 1 base and J by 2 bases, with 15 bases between. CDR3 amino acids: CSVEGAATWPYNEQFF. The CDR3 DNA reads TGCAGCGTTGAAGGGGCAGCTACTTGGCCCTACAATGAGCAGTTCTTC.

The V and J genes are TRBV20-1 and TRBJ2-3, with 7 bases aligning to TRBD2. From germline, CDR1 is DFQATT and CDR2 SNEGSKA (reference sequence). The CDR3 loop spans 14 amino acids. After removal of 6 bases from V and 1 base from J, the junction contained 7 bases not matched to a gene. The CDR3 DNA follows: TGCAGTGCAAGGGACTACCTAGGCACAGATACGCAGTATTTT. This translates into CSARDYLGTDTQYF.

This chain uses TRBV5-1 with TRBJ2-7; D ambiguous. Germline CDR1 is SGHRS and CDR2 is YFSETQ. The CDR3 is made up of 11 amino acids. Deletions cut 2 bases from V and 6 bases from J, with 6 bases between. CDR3 protein: CASSFDTEQYF. Here the CDR3 DNA reads TGCGCCAGCAGCTTCGACACCGAGCAGTACTTC.

V usage is TRBV7-9 and J usage is TRBJ1-2, with unresolved D. The V gene lost 1 base and the J gene lost 6 bases, with 12 bases spanning the gap. Looked up from germline, CDR1 is SEHNR and CDR2 is FQNEAQ (reference sequence). This CDR3 spans 14 amino acids. The CDR3 DNA reads as TGTGCCAGCAGCTTAGACTTTTCTAGGGATGGCTACACCTTC. Its translation is CASSLDFSRDGYTF.

This clonotype occurred many times. V usage is TRBV5-5 and J usage is TRBJ2-5; 8 bases are shared with TRBD1. Trimming at V came to 6 bases and at J to 5 bases, leaving 3 bases not matched to a gene. Germline CDR1 reads SGHKS; CDR2 reads YYEKEE (reference sequence). CDR3 length: 12 amino acids. The CDR3: CASTWDRETQYF. The CDR3 coding sequence is TGTGCCAGCACCTGGGACAGGGAGACCCAGTACTTC.

This clonotype was counted a few times. The chain is built from TRBV6-1 and TRBJ2-1; possibly TRBD1 or TRBD2 for D (5 bases each). The CDR3 length is 17 residues. Germline V gene lookup returns CDR1 MNHNS and CDR2 SASEGT. Trimming stripped 11 bases from V and 3 bases from J, with 26 bases between. CDR3 sequence: CARPEGIPGNIYNEQFF. The CDR3 coding sequence is TGTGCCCGACCCGAGGGTATCCCAGGGAACATCTACAATGAGCAGTTCTTC.

This chain connects TRBV6-1 to TRBJ2-5, with D uncertain. Germline CDR1 MNHNS, CDR2 SASEGT. This CDR3 comprises 15 residues. V gave up 3 bases and J gave up 0 bases, with 11 bases separating them. In nucleotides, the CDR3 is TGTGCCAGCAGTGAGTTGCGGATGTACCAAGAGACCCAGTACTTC. Its translation: CASSELRMYQETQYF.

The V gene is TRBV2, the J gene TRBJ2-4; D is undetermined. V lost 3 bases, J lost 0 bases, and 9 bases lay in between. The CDR3 totals 15 residues. The germline V gene encodes CDR1 SNHLY and CDR2 FYNNEI. CDR3 nucleotides: TGTGCCAGCAGTGAGGAGAGACTAGCCAAAAACATTCAGTACTTC. Residues: CASSEERLAKNIQYF.

This clonotype was detected only a few times. The V and J genes are TRBV7-9 and TRBJ2-2; possible D gene TRBD1, 5 bases. V lost 3 bases and J lost 4, with 15 bases in between. CDR3 length: 16 amino acids. Germline V gene data show CDR1 as SEHNR and CDR2 as FQNEAQ (reference sequence). DNA for the CDR3: TGTGCCAGCAGCTTTAGGGCTAGGGGCCTCACCGGGGAGCTGTTTTTT. Translation gives CASSFRARGLTGELFF.

This clonotype was observed at least ten times. This chain connects TRBV12-3 or TRBV12-4 to TRBJ1-1; D is unclear. This CDR3 contains 13 residues. V lost 5 bases and J lost 0, with 7 bases in between. CDR3 nucleotide sequence: TGTGCCAGCAGTCGACAACTGAACACTGAAGCTTTCTTT. This translates into CASSRQLNTEAFF.

The chain combines TRBV7-2 with TRBJ2-7; D is undetermined. This CDR3 comprises 13 residues. Trimming took 0 bases from V and 1 from J, leaving 4 bases between them. Germline V lookup: CDR1 SGHTA, CDR2 FQGNSA. Here the CDR3 DNA reads TGTGCCAGCAGCTTAGCGTGGTCCTACGAGCAGTACTTC. This encodes CASSLAWSYEQYF.

J is TRBJ2-7 and V is TRBV11-2, with D tentatively TRBD2 (7 bases). The CDR3 has 16 amino acids. V was cut by 5 bases and J by 6 bases, with 23 bases left in between. Germline V gives CDR1 SGHAT, CDR2 FQNNGV. The CDR3 loop is CASSRAHEGGGGEQYF. CDR3 sequence (DNA): TGTGCCAGCAGCCGAGCCCACGAGGGGGGGGGAGGCGAGCAGTACTTC.

This chain joins TRBV2 and TRBJ1-5, with D possibly TRBD1 on 6 matching bases. The length of the CDR3 is 14 residues. Trimming removed 9 bases from V and 2 bases from J, with 14 bases in between. Germline-derived CDR1 and CDR2 are SNHLY and FYNNEI. The CDR3 spells CASKQGRGNQPQHF. CDR3 nucleotide sequence: TGTGCCAGTAAACAGGGTAGGGGCAATCAGCCCCAGCATTTT.

In its sample, this clonotype was seen many times. The chain employs TRBV5-1 and TRBJ2-1; D call uncertain. The germline V and J ends were trimmed by 0 bases and 6 bases, with 10 bases remaining between them. Looked up from germline, CDR1 is SGHRS and CDR2 is YFSETQ. The CDR3 is 14 amino acids. CDR3 sequence: CASSLESQLNEQFF. DNA for the CDR3: TGCGCCAGCAGCTTGGAGAGTCAGCTCAATGAGCAGTTCTTC.

The genes are TRBV7-2 and TRBJ2-7, with D possibly matching TRBD1 (5 bases). Germline CDR1 reads SGHTA; CDR2 reads FQGNSA. V lost 4 bases and J lost 3, with 10 bases in between. CDR3 length: 13 residues. CDR3 DNA sequence: TGTGCCAGCAGCTATCCAGGGATCTACGAGCAGTACTTC. Translating it yields CASSYPGIYEQYF.

The V and J genes are TRBV2 and TRBJ1-5; D is possibly TRBD1 (5 bases). CDR3 length: 13 residues. The germline V gene encodes CDR1 SNHLY and CDR2 FYNNEI. The V end was cut by 5 bases, the J end by 4 bases, with 9 bases between. The CDR3 here is CASSSEGNQPQHF. The CDR3 DNA reads as TGTGCCAGCAGTTCAGAGGGGAATCAGCCCCAGCATTTT.

This clonotype has more than one count but fewer than ten. This rearrangement joins TRBV5-4 to TRBJ1-2; perhaps TRBD1 as D (5 bases). CDR1 and CDR2 (germline): SGHNT, YYREEE (reference sequence). Trimming stripped 2 bases from V and 6 bases from J, with 20 bases between. CDR3 length: 16 residues. CDR3 residues: CASSLAGTLGRDGYTF. CDR3 DNA sequence: TGTGCCAGCAGCTTAGCCGGGACGCTGGGAAGGGATGGCTACACCTTC.

A few counts support this clonotype. The conserved phenylalanine or tryptophan is not found at the CDR3 terminus, so this likely reflects a read error. This rearrangement joins TRBV7-2 to TRBJ1-6; D is perhaps TRBD1 (5 bases). The CDR3 is 12 residues long. Per the germline V gene, CDR1 is SGHTA and CDR2 is FQGNSA. Deletions cut 8 bases from V and 7 bases from J, with 9 bases between. The DNA of the CDR3 is TGTGCCAGCCGGGAGGGGAATTCACCCCTCCACTCT. This sequence encodes CASREGNSPLHS.

In its sample, this clonotype was seen a few times. V and J are TRBV10-3 and TRBJ1-5; no reliable D call. Per the germline V gene, CDR1 is ENHRY and CDR2 is SYGVKD. The CDR3 is 14 amino acids. V was clipped by 2 bases and J by 3 bases, with 8 bases between them. The CDR3: CAISEQRTNQPQHF. DNA of the CDR3: TGTGCCATCAGTGAGCAAAGAACCAATCAGCCCCAGCATTTT.

The sample holds a few counts of this clonotype. This sequence joins TRBV7-2 and TRBJ1-2; D perhaps matches TRBD1 (5 bases). The V end was cut by 5 bases, the J end by 4 bases, with 14 bases between. Per the germline V gene, CDR1 is SGHTA and CDR2 is FQGNSA. CDR3 length: 14 residues. In DNA form, the CDR3 reads TGTGCCAGCAGCAACTACGACAGCCTCTATGGCTACACCTTC. Residues: CASSNYDSLYGYTF.

This rearrangement joins TRBV5-1 to TRBJ1-1, with D hard to call. Germline CDR1 is SGHRS and CDR2 is YFSETQ. The CDR3 sequence is 13 residues long. Trimming stripped 1 base from V and 6 bases from J, with 10 bases between. CDR3 amino acids: CASSLTDGAEAFF. The CDR3 bases are TGCGCCAGCAGCTTGACGGACGGCGCTGAAGCTTTCTTT.

V gene TRBV5-8 combines with J gene TRBJ1-5; D unresolved. CDR1 and CDR2 from the germline V gene are SGHTS and YDEGEE. V lost 0 bases and J lost 9, with 7 bases in between. CDR3 length: 12 amino acids. CDR3 sequence: CASSLGRSPQHF. The CDR3 DNA reads TGTGCCAGCAGCTTGGGCAGGTCGCCCCAGCATTTT.

This clonotype occurred a few times. This chain uses TRBV6-4 with TRBJ2-1; unclear D gene. The V end lost 3 bases, the J end lost 0 bases, and 9 bases lay between the germline ends. Germline CDR1 is MRHNA and CDR2 is SNTAGT. The CDR3 runs 15 residues. The CDR3 DNA reads as TGTGCCAGCAGTGAGCAGACCGGCTCCTACAATGAGCAGTTCTTC. Protein sequence: CASSEQTGSYNEQFF.

The sample holds a few counts of this clonotype. The chain joins TRBV7-9 to TRBJ1-5; no clear D. Germline V CDR1 and CDR2: SEHNR, FQNEAQ (reference sequence). The CDR3 extends over 12 amino acids. The V end was cut by 2 bases, the J end by 10 bases, with 9 bases between. CDR3 DNA: TGTGCCAGCAGCTTAACCGGCAGCCCCCAGCATTTT. Residues: CASSLTGSPQHF. The variable domain in full, with the rest retrieved from reference TRBV7-9 and TRBJ1-5, is DTGVSQNPRHKITKRGQNVTFRCDPISEHNRLYWYRQTLGQGPEFLTYFQNEAQLEKSRLLSDRFSAERPKGSFSTLEIQRTEQGDSAMYLCASSLTGSPQHFGDGTRLSIL.

Only a few counts were recorded for this clonotype. The chain employs TRBV6-1 and TRBJ1-5; 8 nucleotides match TRBD1. Trimming cost V 7 bases and J 3 bases; bases outside gene matches: 5. The CDR3 spans 14 residues. Germline assignment: CDR1 MNHNS and CDR2 SASEGT. The CDR3, as DNA: TGTGCCAGCATTCAGACAGGGGTCAATCAGCCCCAGCATTTT. It is translated as CASIQTGVNQPQHF.